In its sample, the clone carrying this T cell receptor beta chain was seen many times. Noted time point: patch test 1, 2 weeks after DPC sensitization. Treatment indicated: therapeutic diphenylcyclopropenone sensitization with weekly scalp DPC. The data stem from a study of human T cells and chemical hapten exposure. For the library, individual cDNA molecules each received unique molecular identifiers. One entry per CDR3 protein results from TCRdb running MiXCR on the RACE reads. Counted here are some 400,000 distinct CDR3 sequences, approximately 5% occurring once; the ten biggest clones make up under 3%. The V and J ends lost 2 bases and 3 bases respectively, with 11 bases between them. The germline CDR1 and CDR2 sequences are SGHVS and FQNEAQ. The CDR3 has 14 amino acids.

This specimen consisted of whole blood, obtained in connection with sensitization to the hapten diphenylcyclopropenone (DPC). The chain uses TRBV7-8 and TRBJ2-7, with D tentatively TRBD2 (7 bases). This TCR was sampled from a woman aged 45 to 65 with alopecia areata. Some clones in this sample may be carry-over from other donors' samples. CDR3 DNA sequence: TGTGCCAGCAGCTTACGGGGGGCCGGCTACGAGCAGTACTTC. Protein: CASSLRGAGYEQYF.